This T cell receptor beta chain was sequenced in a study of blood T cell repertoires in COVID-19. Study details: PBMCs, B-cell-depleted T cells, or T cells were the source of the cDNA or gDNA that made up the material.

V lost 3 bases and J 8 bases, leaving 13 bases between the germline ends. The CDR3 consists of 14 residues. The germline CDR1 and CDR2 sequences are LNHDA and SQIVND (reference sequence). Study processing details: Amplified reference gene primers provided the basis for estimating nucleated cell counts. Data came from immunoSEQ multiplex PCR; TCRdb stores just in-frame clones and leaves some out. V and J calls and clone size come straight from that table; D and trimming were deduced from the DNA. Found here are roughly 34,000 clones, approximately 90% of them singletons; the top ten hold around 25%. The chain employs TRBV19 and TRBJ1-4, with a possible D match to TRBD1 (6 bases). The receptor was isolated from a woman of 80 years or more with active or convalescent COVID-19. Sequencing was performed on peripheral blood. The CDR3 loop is CASSMRDTGEKLFF. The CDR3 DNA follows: TGTGCCAGTAGTATGAGAGATACAGGGGAAAAACTGTTTTTT.